The 27 T cell receptor beta chains below come from one sample, sequenced in a study of Ad26.COV2.S vaccination and SARS-CoV-2 variants. Treatment indicated: approximately 18 received Ad26.COV2.S at low or high dose, single or two shots; 5 received placebo; per-sample allocation not given. Sample collection was performed on day 63 after the first vaccine or placebo injection. Libraries were prepared by immunoSEQ multiplex PCR; TCRdb keeps only in-frame clonotypes and omits some of them. The sample has some 400,000 clones; around 89% are singletons. Specimen: peripheral blood, collected in a trial of Ad26.COV2.S vaccine versus placebo. The receptor source for this set is a person aged 18-60 years who received the Ad26.COV2.S COVID-19 vaccine or a placebo.

V usage is TRBV7-9 and J usage is TRBJ2-5, with D unresolved. V lost 3 bases to trimming and J lost 4 bases, with 9 bases between them. CDR3 length: 13 amino acids. Germline assignment: CDR1 SEHNR and CDR2 FQNEAQ (reference sequence). CDR3 residues: CASSFGHRETQYF. CDR3 DNA sequence: TGTGCCAGCAGCTTTGGGCACAGAGAGACCCAGTACTTC. Full variable domain (remainder filled in from reference TRBV7-9 and TRBJ2-5): DTGVSQNPRHKITKRGQNVTFRCDPISEHNRLYWYRQTLGQGPEFLTYFQNEAQLEKSRLLSDRFSAERPKGSFSTLEIQRTEQGDSAMYLCASSFGHRETQYFGPGTRLLVL.

The chain is built from TRBV6-1 and TRBJ2-1, with TRBD1 identical over 9 bases. The V gene's germline CDR1 is MNHNS and CDR2 SASEGT. The V and J ends lost 4 bases and 6 bases, in that order; junction bases with no gene match: 10. The length of the CDR3 is 16 residues. The CDR3 sequence: CASSAWGGQGLNEQFF. The CDR3 nucleotides read TGTGCCAGCAGTGCTTGGGGGGGACAGGGTCTCAATGAGCAGTTCTTC.

This chain connects TRBV27 to TRBJ2-7, with a possible D match to TRBD2 (5 bases). The CDR3 runs 14 residues. Trimming shortened V by 7 bases and J by 1 base, and 14 bases separated the two germline ends. The germline V gene encodes CDR1 MNHEY and CDR2 SMNVEV (reference sequence). In DNA, the CDR3 is TGTGCCAGCAAGAGAAGCGGTTTTTCCTACGAGCAGTACTTC. The encoded protein is CASKRSGFSYEQYF.

The chain has TRBV6-2 or TRBV6-3 and TRBJ2-7, with D possibly matching TRBD1 (6 bases). The germline gives CDR1 MNHEY, CDR2 SVGEGT. The ends were cut back, 6 bases at V and 2 bases at J, with 26 bases in the middle. The CDR3 has 18 amino acids. The CDR3 coding sequence is TGTGCCAGCAGCCCCCACCCCAACCCCGGCAGGGGCACCTACGAGCAGTACTTC. It encodes CASSPHPNPGRGTYEQYF.

The chain is built from TRBV6-1 and TRBJ2-1, with 7 bases identical to TRBD1. V lost 2 bases and J lost 8; bases outside the gene matches: 9. Germline V CDR1 and CDR2: MNHNS, SASEGT. This CDR3 region has 15 residues. DNA for the CDR3: TGTGCCAGCAGTGAATTCCCGAGACAGGGCGATGAGCAGTTCTTC. Amino acid sequence: CASSEFPRQGDEQFF.

The J gene is TRBJ2-3, the V gene TRBV29-1; TRBD2 matches at 8 bases. Germline assignment: CDR1 SQVTM and CDR2 ANQGSEA. V was pared by 2 bases and J by 5 bases, with 3 bases of the junction left unmatched. The CDR3 covers 13 residues. The CDR3 DNA follows: TGCAGCGTTGAATGGCTAGCGGGAGATACGCAGTATTTT. Amino acids: CSVEWLAGDTQYF.

CDR3 sequence reads: CASSAGTSSSSTDTQYF. CDR3 sequence (DNA): TGTGCCAGCAGCGCAGGGACTAGCTCATCTAGCACAGATACGCAGTATTTT. The rearrangement joins TRBV11-3 to TRBJ2-3; TRBD2 aligns across 9 bases. Per the germline V gene, CDR1 is SGHNT and CDR2 is YENEEA. The CDR3 consists of 17 residues. After removal of 5 bases from V and 0 bases from J, the junction contained 9 bases not matched to a gene.

This chain uses TRBV4-1 with TRBJ2-5; 12 bases map to TRBD2. After removal of 0 bases from V and 3 bases from J, the junction contained 2 bases not matched to a gene. This CDR3 spans 16 amino acids. Germline V gives CDR1 MGHRA, CDR2 YSYEKL. The DNA for the CDR3 is TGCGCCAGCAGCCAAGACAGACTAGCGGGAGAAGAGACCCAGTACTTC. Protein: CASSQDRLAGEETQYF.

The chain recombines TRBV2 with TRBJ2-7, with a possible D match to TRBD1 (6 bases). V lost 3 bases to trimming and J lost 5 bases, with 11 bases between them. This CDR3 is 13 amino acids long. Per germline, CDR1 SNHLY and CDR2 FYNNEI. CDR3 in amino acids: CASSEAGAHEQYF. CDR3 coding DNA: TGTGCCAGCAGTGAGGCAGGGGCCCACGAGCAGTACTTC.

The V call is TRBV7-9, the J call TRBJ2-7; D may be TRBD1 (5 bases). The CDR3 has 12 residues. Germline V CDR1 and CDR2: SEHNR, FQNEAQ (reference sequence). With 4 bases removed from V and 9 bases from J, the gap between germline ends came to 13 bases. CDR3 in amino acids: CASSSSLGAQYF. The CDR3, as DNA: TGTGCCAGCAGCTCCAGCTTAGGGGCGCAGTACTTC.

V usage is TRBV15 and J usage is TRBJ1-1; TRBD1 is a possible D gene (5 bases). CDR3 length equals 16 residues. CDR1 and CDR2 from the germline V gene are LNHNV and YYDKDF (reference sequence). Trimming removed 3 bases from V and 6 bases from J, with 20 bases in between. The DNA of the CDR3 is TGTGCCACCAGCAGTCTTCCCACGACGGGGGTTGCTGAAGCTTTCTTT. This sequence encodes CATSSLPTTGVAEAFF. The whole variable domain, remainder taken from reference TRBV15 and TRBJ1-1, is DAMVIQNPRYQVTQFGKPVTLSCSQTLNHNVMYWYQQKSSQAPKLLFHYYDKDFNNEADTPDNFQSRRPNTSFCFLDIRSPGLGDTAMYLCATSSLPTTGVAEAFFGQGTRLTVV.

This clone appeared many times. This rearrangement joins TRBV6-2 or TRBV6-3 to TRBJ1-1; possible D gene TRBD1, 6 bases. The CDR3 is 14 amino acids. Between the trimmed V and J ends, which lost 4 bases and 4 bases, there was a span of 13 bases. Per the germline V gene, CDR1 is MNHEY and CDR2 is SVGEGT. The CDR3 is CASSSIQGPTEAFF. CDR3 DNA sequence: TGTGCCAGCAGTTCCATACAGGGACCCACTGAAGCTTTCTTT.

This sequence joins TRBV6-1 and TRBJ1-6; D is perhaps TRBD1 (6 bases). This CDR3 comprises 15 residues. The V gene lost 0 bases and the J gene lost 9 bases, with 12 bases spanning the gap. In germline, CDR1 is MNHNS, CDR2 SASEGT. For the CDR3, the DNA is TGTGCCAGCAGTGAAGCGGCAGGGGTTGGTTCACCCCTCCACTTT. Protein product: CASSEAAGVGSPLHF.

This chain joins TRBV6-1 and TRBJ1-5, with 7 nucleotides matching TRBD1. V shed 0 bases, J shed 5 bases, and the junction held 7 bases outside the gene matches. The CDR3 runs to 16 residues. The V gene's germline CDR1 is MNHNS and CDR2 SASEGT. The CDR3 nucleotides read TGTGCCAGCAGTGAAGCGCTCGACAGGGCTTATCAGCCCCAGCATTTT. Protein product: CASSEALDRAYQPQHF.

The V call is TRBV5-1, the J call TRBJ2-1; 11 bases map to TRBD2. V lost 3 bases and J lost 16; bases outside the gene matches: 6. The V gene's germline CDR1 is SGHRS and CDR2 YFSETQ. The CDR3 has 12 residues. The CDR3 spells CASSSSGRRLFF. The CDR3, as DNA: TGCGCCAGCAGCTCTAGCGGGAGGAGGTTATTCTTC.

This chain joins TRBV28 and TRBJ2-5; D is undetermined. This CDR3 contains 13 residues. V lost 2 bases, J lost 9 bases, and 13 bases lay in between. In germline, CDR1 is MDHEN, CDR2 SYDVKM. CDR3 bases: TGTGCCAGCAGTTTAGGACGCCAGCAGGCCCAGTACTTC. As protein: CASSLGRQQAQYF.

The chain couples TRBV18 to TRBJ2-7; TRBD2 might be the D (6 bases). This CDR3 comprises 17 residues. V was pared by 0 bases and J by 0 bases, with 15 bases between. CDR1 is KGHSH and CDR2 is LQKENI in the germline V gene. CDR3 sequence: CASSPPWGSGLSYEQYF. The CDR3 DNA follows: TGTGCCAGCTCACCACCGTGGGGAAGCGGGCTCTCCTACGAGCAGTACTTC.

This sequence joins TRBV28 and TRBJ2-1, with no clear D. Trimming shortened V by 3 bases and J by 9 bases, and 6 bases separated the two germline ends. The CDR3 has 11 amino acids. Germline V gene sequence: CDR1 MDHEN, CDR2 SYDVKM. The CDR3 loop reads CASSLLFEQFF. CDR3 coding DNA: TGTGCCAGCAGTTTGCTTTTTGAGCAGTTCTTC.

CDR3 sequence: CASSIDGGRVSGSYNEQFF. In DNA form, the CDR3 reads TGTGCCAGTAGTATAGATGGAGGGAGGGTCTCAGGCTCCTACAATGAGCAGTTCTTC. The chain has TRBV19 and TRBJ2-1, with 7 positions matching TRBD2. This CDR3 has 19 residues. Unmatched junction bases numbered 11, after V lost 0 bases and J lost 0 bases. CDR1 LNHDA and CDR2 SQIVND come from the germline V gene (reference sequence).

The CDR3 sequence is CASSSTTYYGYTF. CDR3 in DNA: TGTGCCAGCAGCTCTACGACCTACTATGGCTACACCTTC. This sequence joins TRBV7-9 and TRBJ1-2; no reliable D call. Trimming removed 4 bases from V and 3 bases from J, with 9 bases in between. Germline CDR1 is SEHNR and CDR2 is FQNEAQ (reference sequence). This CDR3 comprises 13 residues.

V gene TRBV7-2 combines with J gene TRBJ1-5; tentatively, D is TRBD1 (5 bases). Germline assignment: CDR1 SGHTA and CDR2 FQGNSA. V dropped 2 bases and J dropped 6 bases, with 11 bases sitting between them. This CDR3 spans 14 amino acids. The CDR3: CASSLWQGGQPQHF. DNA for the CDR3: TGTGCCAGCAGCTTATGGCAGGGTGGTCAGCCCCAGCATTTT.

The rearrangement links TRBV6-5 to TRBJ2-1, with 10 bases aligning to TRBD2. Losses at the gene ends were 7 bases for V and 5 bases for J; bases not matched to a gene: 5. The CDR3 runs 14 residues. Germline V lookup: CDR1 MNHEY, CDR2 SVGAGI. CDR3 DNA: TGTGCCAGCACTTCGAGCGGGAGGGACAATGAGCAGTTCTTC. Protein: CASTSSGRDNEQFF.

This clone showed up just once. The rearrangement joins TRBV7-2 to TRBJ2-5; the D is unclear. CDR3 length: 12 amino acids. Germline V CDR1 and CDR2: SGHTA, FQGNSA. Trimming took 8 bases from V and 5 from J, leaving 12 bases between them. CDR3 region: CASARAGETQYF. In DNA form, the CDR3 reads TGTGCCAGCGCCCGGGCCGGGGAGACCCAGTACTTC.

The chain has TRBV7-9 and TRBJ1-2; 10 positions match TRBD1. The germline V gene has CDR1 SEHNR and CDR2 FQNEAQ (reference sequence). The length of the CDR3 is 13 residues. V shed 11 bases, J shed 4 bases, and the junction held 7 bases outside the gene matches. CDR3 DNA sequence: TGTGCCGCAGAGACAGGGGGCATCTATGGCTACACCTTC. This sequence encodes CAAETGGIYGYTF.

The rearrangement uses TRBV28 and TRBJ1-5; the match to TRBD1 covers 7 bases. Trimming removed 2 bases from V and 3 bases from J; junction bases left unmatched: 7. This CDR3 has 16 residues. Germline V gene data show CDR1 as MDHEN and CDR2 as SYDVKM. The CDR3 region is CASSLTRDRVNQPQHF. The CDR3 DNA reads TGTGCCAGCAGTTTAACTAGGGACAGAGTCAATCAGCCCCAGCATTTT.

The sample holds many counts of this clone. This CDR3 is also generated by other DNA sequences in the sample. J is TRBJ2-1 and V is TRBV6-1; 9 bases fit TRBD2. The CDR3 sequence is 15 residues long. The germline gives CDR1 MNHNS, CDR2 SASEGT. V was pared by 2 bases and J by 1 base, with 0 bases of the junction left unmatched. CDR3 residues: CASSELAGSYNEQFF. The CDR3, as DNA: TGTGCCAGCAGTGAACTAGCGGGATCCTACAATGAGCAGTTCTTC.

Details on this clone: A junction end diverges from the germline sequence, so it may reflect a read error. The chain employs TRBV2 and TRBJ2-7, with D unclear. Germline CDR1 SNHLY, CDR2 FYNNEI. CDR3 length equals 10 residues. CDR3 sequence (DNA): TGTGCCAGCAGCCGGACGGCTTTCTGCTTC. Residues: CASSRTAFCF.